This T cell receptor (beta chain) was retrieved from a study of blood T cell repertoires in COVID-19. Assay: immunoSEQ multiplex PCR; the TCRdb copy retains only in-frame clones and omits some. The data hold 250,000 to 300,000 clones, with about nine tenths observed a single time. This sequence was found in a woman in her twenties or thirties with active or convalescent COVID-19. The sequencing sample was made of peripheral blood.

Here the CDR3 DNA reads TGTGCCAGCAGTTCACGACGGGACAATCAGCCCCAGCATTTT. This encodes CASSSRRDNQPQHF. The rearrangement links TRBV28 to TRBJ1-5; no firm D call. This CDR3 is 14 amino acids long. V shed 4 bases and J shed 3 bases, with 10 bases lying between them. CDR1 and CDR2 from the germline V gene are MDHEN and SYDVKM.